This T cell receptor (beta chain) originates from a study of shared clonotypes between healthy human individuals. Germline assignment: CDR1 LNHDA and CDR2 SQIVND (reference sequence). Trimming took off 9 bases at V and 3 bases at J, with 18 bases between the two ends. The CDR3 is 15 residues long. Only in-frame clones appear in the TCRdb table, and some are missing; sequencing was by immunoSEQ multiplex PCR. This table holds fewer than 2.5 million clones, 80% to 95% found once. The gene calls are TRBV19 and TRBJ1-5, with D unclear. This receptor was taken from a man younger than 35 in good health. Some clones in this sample may be carry-over from other donors' samples. Sample: naive CD4+ T cells from PBMCs. Subset reported: CD45RA+ positively selected. CDR3 sequence: CASHGLARANQPQHF. Written as DNA, the CDR3 is TGTGCCAGCCATGGGCTCGCCCGGGCCAATCAGCCCCAGCATTTT.